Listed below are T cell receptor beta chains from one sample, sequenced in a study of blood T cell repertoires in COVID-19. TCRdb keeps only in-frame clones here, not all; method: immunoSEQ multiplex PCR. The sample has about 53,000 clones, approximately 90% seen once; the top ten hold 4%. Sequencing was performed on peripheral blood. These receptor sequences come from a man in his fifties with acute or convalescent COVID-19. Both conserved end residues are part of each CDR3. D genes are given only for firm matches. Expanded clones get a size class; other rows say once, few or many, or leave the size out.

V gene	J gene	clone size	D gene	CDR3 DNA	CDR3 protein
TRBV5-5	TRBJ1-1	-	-	TGTGCCAGCAGCTTGGTTGGAGGTGAAGCTTTCTTT	CASSLVGGEAFF
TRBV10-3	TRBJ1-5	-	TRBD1	TGTGCCATCAGTGAGTCGACAGGGGGCAACAATCAGCCCCAGCATTTT	CAISESTGGNNQPQHF
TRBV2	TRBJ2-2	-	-	TGTGCCAGCAGTGAAGACCCCTACGCGGGTAGCACCGGGGAGCTGTTTTTT	CASSEDPYAGSTGELFF
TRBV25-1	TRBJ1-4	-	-	TGTGCCAGCAGTGAATCGGGCAGGGTGGGTCGAGAAAAACTGTTTTTT	CASSESGRVGREKLFF
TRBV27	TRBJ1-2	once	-	TGTGCCAGCAGCCGTAGTGGAGCGCCCTATGGCTACACCTTC	CASSRSGAPYGYTF
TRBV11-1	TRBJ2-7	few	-	TGTGCCAGCAGTTCCAGGGGTTACGAGCAGTACTTC	CASSSRGYEQYF
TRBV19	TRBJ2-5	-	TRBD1	TGTGCCAGTAAGAGGACAGGGGGCCAAGAGACCCAGTACTTC	CASKRTGGQETQYF
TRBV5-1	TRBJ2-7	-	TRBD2	TGCGCCAGCAGCCGGCTAGCGGGAGGGCCCTACGAGCAGTACTTC	CASSRLAGGPYEQYF
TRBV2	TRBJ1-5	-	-	TGTGCCAGCAGTGAAGGGACAGCCGTTCAGCCCCAGCATTTT	CASSEGTAVQPQHF
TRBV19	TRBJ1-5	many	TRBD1	TGTGCCAGTAGTATACCCCCGGAGGGACAGGGCGGGTATAGCAATCAGCCCCAGCATTTT	CASSIPPEGQGGYSNQPQHF
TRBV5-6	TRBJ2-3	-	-	TGTGCCAGCAGCTCGGGGTCAGATACGCAGTATTTT	CASSSGSDTQYF
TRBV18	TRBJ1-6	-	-	TGTGCCAGCTCAACTTCTGGGTCAGGGTCAAATTCACCCCTCCACTTT	CASSTSGSGSNSPLHF
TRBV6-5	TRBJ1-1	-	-	TGTGCCAGCAGTTACTCGAGAGGCAGGGGTGGAGCTTTCTTT	CASSYSRGRGGAFF
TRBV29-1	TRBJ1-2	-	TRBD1	TGCAGCGTATCCGGGACAGGGGTCTATGGCTACACCTTC	CSVSGTGVYGYTF
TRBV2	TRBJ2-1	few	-	TGTGCCAGCTCCCCCTCGGACCTCAGGGGACACAATGAGCAGTTCTTC	CASSPSDLRGHNEQFF
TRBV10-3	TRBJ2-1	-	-	TGTGCCATCAGTGAGTCCCAGGCCCCACCACTGGTTGAGCAGTTCTTC	CAISESQAPPLVEQFF
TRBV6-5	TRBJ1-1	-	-	TGTGCCAGCAGTTACTCGGGCAGAGCGGTTGAAGCTTTCTTT	CASSYSGRAVEAFF
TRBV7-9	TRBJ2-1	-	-	TGTGCCAGCAGCTTAGAGGAGGATTATTTGGGAAATGAGCAGTTCTTC	CASSLEEDYLGNEQFF
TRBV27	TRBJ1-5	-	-	TGTGCCAGCAGTTTGGCAGGGTATAGCAATCAGCCCCAGCATTTT	CASSLAGYSNQPQHF
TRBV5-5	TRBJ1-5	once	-	TGTGCCAGCAGCTTGTCGGCAGGTCCCAATCAGCCCCAGCATTTT	CASSLSAGPNQPQHF
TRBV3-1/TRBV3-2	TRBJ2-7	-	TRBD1	TGTGCCAGCAGCCAAGCCTCGGGACAGGGATCCTACGAGCAGTACTTC	CASSQASGQGSYEQYF
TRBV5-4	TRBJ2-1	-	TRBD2	TGTGCCAGCAAGACTAGCAGGGAGGAGCAGTTCTTC	CASKTSREEQFF
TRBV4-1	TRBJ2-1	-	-	TGCGCCAGCAGCCAAAAAGACACTGACTCCTACAATGAGCAGTTCTTC	CASSQKDTDSYNEQFF
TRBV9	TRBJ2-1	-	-	TGTGCCAGCAGCGTATCCGGGGTGGGTGAGCAGTTCTTC	CASSVSGVGEQFF
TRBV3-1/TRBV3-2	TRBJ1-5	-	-	TGTGCCAGCAGCCGGGCAGGCAATCAGCCCCAGCATTTT	CASSRAGNQPQHF
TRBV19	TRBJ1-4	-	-	TGTGCCAGCTACAGCCGGGGAGGAGATGAAAAACTGTTTTTT	CASYSRGGDEKLFF
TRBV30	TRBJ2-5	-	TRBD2	TGTGCCTGGAGTCCTTGGAGCGGGGTAGAGACCCAGTACTTC	CAWSPWSGVETQYF
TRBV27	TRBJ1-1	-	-	TGTGCCAGCAGTTTATTTTACCTAGGCGAGAGCACTGAAGCTTTCTTT	CASSLFYLGESTEAFF
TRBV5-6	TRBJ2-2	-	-	TGTGCCAGCACCGGCACCGGGGAGCTGTTTTTT	CASTGTGELFF
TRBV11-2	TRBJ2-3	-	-	TGTGCCAGCAGCTTAAGTTCCAGTGCGGTTCTGGGTACGCAGTATTTT	CASSLSSSAVLGTQYF
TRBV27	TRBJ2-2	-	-	TGTGCCAGCAGAAAGGGGTATACCGGGGAGCTGTTTTTT	CASRKGYTGELFF
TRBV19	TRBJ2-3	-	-	TGTGCCAGTAAAGAGGGGGCAGATACGCAGTATTTT	CASKEGADTQYF
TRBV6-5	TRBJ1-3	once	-	TGTGCCAGCAGTTCCGGGGGCTCTGGAAACACCATATATTTT	CASSSGGSGNTIYF
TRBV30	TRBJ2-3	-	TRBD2	TGTGCCTGGATGGCAGGGATGAACGCGGGGGATTTT	CAWMAGMNAGDF
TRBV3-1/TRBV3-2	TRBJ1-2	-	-	TGTGCCAGCAGCCGCCTTAATAGGGAGTATGGCTACACCTTC	CASSRLNREYGYTF
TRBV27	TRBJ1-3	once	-	TGTGCCAGCAGCCGAACAGGGCATGGAAACACCATATATTTT	CASSRTGHGNTIYF
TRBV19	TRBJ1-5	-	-	TGTGCCAGTAGTACCGAGGGGGGGCGAGGAGGCAATCAGCCCCAGCATTTT	CASSTEGGRGGNQPQHF
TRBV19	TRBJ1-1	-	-	TGTGCCAGTAGAACTGACAGTCGGAACACTGAAGCTTTCTTT	CASRTDSRNTEAFF
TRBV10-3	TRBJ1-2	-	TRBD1	TGTGCCATCAGTACAGGGGATGGCTACACCTTC	CAISTGDGYTF
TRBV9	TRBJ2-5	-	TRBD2	TGTGCCAGCAGCGATGGACTAGCGGGGGCCGAGACCCAGTACTTC	CASSDGLAGAETQYF
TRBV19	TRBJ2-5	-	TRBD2	TGTGCCAGTAGTAGGGGCAGGGTAGCGGGCCCGGAGACCCAGTACTTC	CASSRGRVAGPETQYF
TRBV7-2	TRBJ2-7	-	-	TGTGCCAGCAGCACCCCACAGGGTCTGTACGAGCAGTACTTC	CASSTPQGLYEQYF